This T cell receptor (beta chain) emerged from a study of early T cells in non-severe SARS-CoV-2 infection. The overall study: Bulk RNA isolated from unsorted whole blood underwent sequencing; chains were not paired.

Separate cDNA molecules each had unique molecular identifiers attached to them. TCRdb called the 5' RACE reads again in MiXCR, with one record for every CDR3 protein. The table has about 110,000 distinct CDR3 sequences, roughly 12% seen once; the top ten hold 3% to 4.5%. Concerning this clonotype itself: Its antigen is not identified.

In germline, CDR1 is DFQATT, CDR2 SNEGSKA (reference sequence). The V end was cut by 6 bases, the J end by 6 bases, with 21 bases between. This CDR3 is 14 amino acids long. Study conclusions and caveats: Anti-spike CD8 responses were favored in VDJdb matching, and private and CD4 specificities were missed.

The sequence was collected from an adult who was a healthcare worker with PCR-confirmed SARS-CoV-2 infection or an uninfected control (not recorded which). The V call is TRBV20-1, the J call TRBJ2-7; D remains unclear. The sample here was whole blood, taken at baseline. The CDR3 DNA reads as TGCAGTGCCTACACGAACGTGGACGGACGCGAGCAGTACTTC. Its protein product is CSAYTNVDGREQYF.